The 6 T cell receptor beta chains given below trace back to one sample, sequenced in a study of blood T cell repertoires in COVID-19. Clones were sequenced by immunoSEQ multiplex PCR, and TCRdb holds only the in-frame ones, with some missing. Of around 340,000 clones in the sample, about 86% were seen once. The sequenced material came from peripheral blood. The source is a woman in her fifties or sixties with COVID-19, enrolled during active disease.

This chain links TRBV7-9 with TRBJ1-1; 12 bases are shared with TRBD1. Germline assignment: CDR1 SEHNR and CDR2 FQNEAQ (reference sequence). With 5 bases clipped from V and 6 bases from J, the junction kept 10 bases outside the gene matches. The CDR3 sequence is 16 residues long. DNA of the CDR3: TGTGCCAGCAGCGTATACACCGGGACAGGGGGCTCTGAAGCTTTCTTT. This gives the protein CASSVYTGTGGSEAFF.

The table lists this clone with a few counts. CDR3 sequence: CAWSTSGGQPQHF. The CDR3 DNA follows: TGTGCCTGGAGTACTTCAGGAGGCCAGCCCCAGCATTTT. V and J are TRBV30 and TRBJ1-5; no reliable D call. The CDR3 is 13 residues long. Trimming left V 2 bases short and J 7 bases short, with 12 bases between. Germline values: CDR1 GTSNPN, CDR2 SVGIG (reference sequence).

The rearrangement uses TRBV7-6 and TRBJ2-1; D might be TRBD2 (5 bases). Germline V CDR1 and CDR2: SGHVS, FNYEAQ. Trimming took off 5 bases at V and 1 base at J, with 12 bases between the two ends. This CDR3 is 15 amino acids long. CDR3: CASSPEAVSYNEQFF. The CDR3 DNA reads TGTGCCAGCAGCCCCGAAGCGGTTTCCTACAATGAGCAGTTCTTC.

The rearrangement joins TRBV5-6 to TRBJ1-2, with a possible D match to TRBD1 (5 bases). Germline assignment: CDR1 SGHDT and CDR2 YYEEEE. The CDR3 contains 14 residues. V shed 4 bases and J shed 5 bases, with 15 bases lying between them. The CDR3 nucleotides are TGTGCCAGCAGCCGGGCCTCGGGGGATTATGGCTACACCTTC. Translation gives CASSRASGDYGYTF.

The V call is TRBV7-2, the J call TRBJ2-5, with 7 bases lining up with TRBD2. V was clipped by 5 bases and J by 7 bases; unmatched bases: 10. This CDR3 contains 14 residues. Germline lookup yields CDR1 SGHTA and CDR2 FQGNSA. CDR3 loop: CASSTGLVTATQYF. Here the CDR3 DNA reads TGTGCCAGCAGCACTGGACTAGTTACGGCGACCCAGTACTTC.

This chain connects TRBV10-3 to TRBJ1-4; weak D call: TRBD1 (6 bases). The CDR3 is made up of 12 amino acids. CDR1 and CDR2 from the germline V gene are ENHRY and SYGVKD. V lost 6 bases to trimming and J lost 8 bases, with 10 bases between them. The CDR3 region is CAISEDREKLFF. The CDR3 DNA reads TGTGCCATCAGCGAGGACAGAGAAAAACTGTTTTTT.